The 12 T cell receptor beta chains given below trace back to one sample, sequenced in a study of Graves' ophthalmopathy and Graves' hyperthyroidism. RNA transcripts yielded amplified TCR beta CDR3 regions. Following a first-round RT-PCR that used HTBI primers, a second-round multiplex PCR was carried out. A single record per CDR3 protein comes from TCRdb applying MiXCR to the multiplex PCR reads. The sample gives 450,000 to 600,000 distinct CDR3 sequences, approximately 37% of which show up once; roughly 4.5% is in the top ten. The sequencing input was peripheral blood or thyroid tissue (not recorded which). The receptors come from an adult man with Graves' hyperthyroidism.

The sample holds a few counts of this clonotype. The chain has TRBV5-4 and TRBJ2-2, with D perhaps matching TRBD2 (6 bases). The length of the CDR3 is 13 residues. Germline-derived CDR1 and CDR2 are SGHNT and YYREEE (reference sequence). V was cut by 4 bases and J by 6 bases, with 10 bases left in between. CDR3: CASSPPGAGELFF. Written as DNA, the CDR3 is TGTGCCAGCAGCCCCCCGGGGGCCGGGGAGCTGTTTTTT.

This clonotype appeared many times. The rearrangement uses TRBV12-3 or TRBV12-4 and TRBJ1-2; D remains unclear. The CDR3 contains 15 residues. V lost 4 bases and J 10 bases, leaving 22 bases between the germline ends. This CDR3 reads CASSSGGDPVPHYTF. DNA of the CDR3: TGTGCCAGCAGTTCCGGTGGGGATCCAGTTCCGCACTACACCTTC.

The chain recombines TRBV20-1 with TRBJ1-5, with a weak D call TRBD1 (5 bases). This CDR3 contains 15 residues. Germline CDR1 DFQATT, CDR2 SNEGSKA (reference sequence). V was cut by 0 bases and J by 2 bases, with 11 bases left in between. The CDR3 DNA is TGCAGTGCTAGAGATCTTGGAGGGGGCAATCAGCCCCAGCATTTT. As protein: CSARDLGGGNQPQHF.

The table lists this clonotype with many counts. CDR3 bases: TGTGCCAGCGCTGACAGGGGGCATCAGCCCCAGCATTTT. This gives the protein CASADRGHQPQHF. J is TRBJ1-5 and V is TRBV28, with TRBD1 matching 10 bases. The V gene's germline CDR1 is MDHEN and CDR2 SYDVKM. The ends lost 8 bases at V and 5 bases at J; junction bases unmatched: 3. This CDR3 contains 13 residues.

This clonotype was counted at least ten times. The V call is TRBV4-1, the J call TRBJ1-2, with TRBD1 matching over 8 bases. The CDR3 sequence is 14 residues long. Germline CDR1 MGHRA, CDR2 YSYEKL. J lost 5 bases, V lost 8 bases, and 10 bases had no gene match. This chain's CDR3 is CASGGDRGPYGYTF. The CDR3 nucleotides are TGCGCCAGCGGCGGCGACAGGGGACCTTATGGCTACACCTTC.

Note on this clonotype: The conserved phenylalanine or tryptophan normally closing the CDR3 is absent here, so this likely arose from a read error. The V and J genes are TRBV20-1 and TRBJ1-1; D is unclear. This CDR3 is 12 amino acids long. Trimming took off 3 bases at V and 9 bases at J, with 14 bases between the two ends. From germline, CDR1 is DFQATT and CDR2 SNEGSKA (reference sequence). The DNA for the CDR3 is TGCAGTGCTAGGTGGAGGGTAGGTCAAGCTTTCCTT. Its translation: CSARWRVGQAFL.

The genes are TRBV6-6 and TRBJ2-3; D is ambiguous. Germline assignment: CDR1 MNHNY and CDR2 SVGAGI (reference sequence). CDR3 size: 12 residues. Trimming stripped 5 bases from V and 4 bases from J, with 7 bases between. The CDR3, as DNA: TGTGCCAGCAGTCCAGACGCAGATACGCAGTATTTT. Its protein is CASSPDADTQYF.

The sample holds a few counts of this clonotype. The J gene is TRBJ1-2, the V gene TRBV30; 10 bases are shared with TRBD1. The CDR3 has 15 amino acids. Germline CDR1 reads GTSNPN; CDR2 reads SVGIG (reference sequence). Losses at the gene ends were 3 bases for V and 5 bases for J; bases not matched to a gene: 9. This CDR3 reads CAWRPGQGVTYGYTF. CDR3 bases: TGTGCCTGGAGACCTGGACAGGGGGTAACTTATGGCTACACCTTC.

The genes are TRBV2 and TRBJ2-7; D may be TRBD1 (5 bases). The germline V gene encodes CDR1 SNHLY and CDR2 FYNNEI. The CDR3 runs 11 residues. The CDR3 DNA is TGTGCTAGAGAGGACATCTACGAGCAGTACTTC. Translation gives CAREDIYEQYF.

The sample holds many counts of this clonotype. The J gene is TRBJ1-1, the V gene TRBV29-1; a weak D match, TRBD1 (6 bases). Looked up from germline, CDR1 is SQVTM and CDR2 is ANQGSEA. This CDR3 has 13 amino acids. V was shortened by 6 bases and J by 4 bases, with 15 bases between the two germline ends. The CDR3 loop is CSVTQGAGTEAFF. For the CDR3, the DNA is TGCAGCGTGACACAGGGCGCGGGCACTGAAGCTTTCTTT.

In its sample, this clonotype was seen many times. The chain carries TRBV5-1 and TRBJ2-2, with D perhaps TRBD1 (6 bases). The CDR3 has 13 amino acids. Germline loops: CDR1 SGHRS, CDR2 YFSETQ. Trimming removed 5 bases from V and 7 bases from J, with 12 bases in between. CDR3 region: CASRLTGNGELFF. DNA for the CDR3: TGCGCCAGCAGACTAACAGGGAACGGGGAGCTGTTTTTT.

This clonotype has ten or more counts. The chain recombines TRBV2 with TRBJ1-2, with D hard to call. V dropped 7 bases and J dropped 4 bases, with 13 bases sitting between them. The CDR3 sequence is 13 residues long. Germline V gene sequence: CDR1 SNHLY, CDR2 FYNNEI. CDR3 nucleotide sequence: TGTGCCAGCATGAGGACGGTGAGCTATGGCTACACCTTC. This encodes CASMRTVSYGYTF.